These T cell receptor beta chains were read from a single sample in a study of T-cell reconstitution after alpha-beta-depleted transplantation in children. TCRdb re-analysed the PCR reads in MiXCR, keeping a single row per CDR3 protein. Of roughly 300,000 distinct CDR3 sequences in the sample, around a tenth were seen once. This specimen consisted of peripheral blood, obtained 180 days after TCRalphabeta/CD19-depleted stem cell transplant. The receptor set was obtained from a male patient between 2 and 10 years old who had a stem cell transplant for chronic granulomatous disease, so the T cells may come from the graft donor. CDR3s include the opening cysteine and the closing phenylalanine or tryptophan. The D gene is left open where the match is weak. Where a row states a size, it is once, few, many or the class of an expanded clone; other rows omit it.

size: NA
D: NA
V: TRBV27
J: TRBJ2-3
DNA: TGTGCCAGCAGTTTATCGGGGGGGGGCGCAGATACGCAGTATTTT
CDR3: CASSLSGGGADTQYF

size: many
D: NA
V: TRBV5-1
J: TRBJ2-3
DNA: TGCGCCAGCAGCTTGGGCGGGCAGGGGAAAGATACGCAGTATTTT
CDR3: CASSLGGQGKDTQYF

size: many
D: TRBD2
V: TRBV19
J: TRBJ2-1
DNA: TGTGCCAGTAGCCGGACTAGCGGGAGCCTATACAATGAGCAGTTCTTC
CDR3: CASSRTSGSLYNEQFF

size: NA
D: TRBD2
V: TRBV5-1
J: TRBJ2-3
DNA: TGCGCCAGCAGCTTTACAGATAACGCGGGGGCAGATACGCAGTATTTT
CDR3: CASSFTDNAGADTQYF

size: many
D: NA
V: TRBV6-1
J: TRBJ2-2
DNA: TGTGCCAGCACCAGGGTCGGAGCCGGGGAGCTGTTTTTT
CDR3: CASTRVGAGELFF

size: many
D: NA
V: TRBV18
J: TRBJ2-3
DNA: TGTGCCAGCTCACCACGGGGTAGTTCTTCAGATACGCAGTATTTT
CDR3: CASSPRGSSSDTQYF

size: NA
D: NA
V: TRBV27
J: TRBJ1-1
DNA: TGTGCCAGCAGTTCGATGGGGTTGGAAGCTTTCTTT
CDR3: CASSSMGLEAFF

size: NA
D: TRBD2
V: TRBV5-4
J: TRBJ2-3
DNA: TGTGCCAGCGCGCCCTTAGCGGGAAGCACAGATACGCAGTATTTT
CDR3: CASAPLAGSTDTQYF

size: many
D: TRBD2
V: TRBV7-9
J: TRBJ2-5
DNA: TGTGCCAGCAGCTTAGCGGTGCAAGCGGGGGTCCAAGAGACCCAGTACTTC
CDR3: CASSLAVQAGVQETQYF

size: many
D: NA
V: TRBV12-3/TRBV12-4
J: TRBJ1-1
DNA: TGTGCCAGCAGTTTAAAGCAGAACACTGAAGCTTTCTTT
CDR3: CASSLKQNTEAFF

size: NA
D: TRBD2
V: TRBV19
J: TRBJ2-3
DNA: TGTGCCAGTAGTGTCCGAGCAGCGGGGAGCACAGATACGCAGTATTTT
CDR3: CASSVRAAGSTDTQYF

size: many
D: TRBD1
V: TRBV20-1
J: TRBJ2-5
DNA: TGCAGTGCGATGCCGGGACAGGGAAATAAAGAGACCCAGTACTTC
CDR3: CSAMPGQGNKETQYF

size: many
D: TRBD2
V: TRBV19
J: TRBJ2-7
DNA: TGTGCCAGTAGTACCCAGGGAGGGCCCTACGAGCAGTACTTC
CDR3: CASSTQGGPYEQYF

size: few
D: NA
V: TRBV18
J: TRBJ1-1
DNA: TGTGCCAGCTCACCGCAAAGGGGAAACACTGAAGCTTTCTTT
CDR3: CASSPQRGNTEAFF

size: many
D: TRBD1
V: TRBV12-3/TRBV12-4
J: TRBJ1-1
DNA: TGTGCCAGCAGTTTTCTTCCAGGGGGATTGAACACTGAAGCTTTCTTT
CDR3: CASSFLPGGLNTEAFF

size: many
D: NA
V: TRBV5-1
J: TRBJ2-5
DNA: TGCGCCAGCAGCTTGGAGGCGGGCCCTCAGACCCAGTACTTC
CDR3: CASSLEAGPQTQYF

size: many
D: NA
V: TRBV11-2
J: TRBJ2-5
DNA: TGTGCCAGCAGCCCTCCAGCCCAGTACTTC
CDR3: CASSPPAQYF

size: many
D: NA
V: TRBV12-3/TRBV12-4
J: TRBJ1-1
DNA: TGTGCCAGCAGTTCATCAGGGAACACTGAAGCTTTCTTT
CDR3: CASSSSGNTEAFF

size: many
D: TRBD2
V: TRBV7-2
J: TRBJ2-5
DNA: TGTGCCAGTTTAAGACTAGCGGGGGCTGTAGAGACCCAGTACTTC
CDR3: CASLRLAGAVETQYF

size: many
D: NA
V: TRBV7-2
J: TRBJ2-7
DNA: TGTGCCAGCAGCTTAATTGGGACACTCTACGAGCAGTACTTC
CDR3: CASSLIGTLYEQYF

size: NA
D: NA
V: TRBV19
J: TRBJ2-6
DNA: TGTGCCAGTAGTAATTGGATAGGAACTCAGCTAGCTGGGGCCAACGTCCTGACTTTC
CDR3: CASSNWIGTQLAGANVLTF